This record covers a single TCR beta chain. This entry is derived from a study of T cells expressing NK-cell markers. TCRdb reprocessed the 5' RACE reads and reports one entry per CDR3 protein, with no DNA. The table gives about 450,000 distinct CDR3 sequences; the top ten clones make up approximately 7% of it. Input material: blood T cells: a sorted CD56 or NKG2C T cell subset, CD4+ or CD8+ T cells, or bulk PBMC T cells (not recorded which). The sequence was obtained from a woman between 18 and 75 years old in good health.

CDR3 loop: CSARPGMGTGELFF. The J gene is TRBJ2-2, the V gene TRBV20-1; no DNA is available, so the TRBD1 call from TCRdb remains unchecked. Germline V lookup: CDR1 DFQATT, CDR2 SNEGSKA (reference sequence). The CDR3 sequence is 14 residues long.